These T cell receptor beta chains were read from a single sample in a study of spatial heterogeneity in lung cancer. TCRdb reanalysed the 5' RACE reads using MiXCR and keeps one entry per CDR3 protein. The sample lists fewer than 15,000 distinct CDR3 sequences; approximately 2.9% were seen once. The sample in question was lung tumor tissue, obtained at surgery. The receptors here all came from a male donor with early-stage non-small cell lung cancer. Both conserved end residues are part of each CDR3. D genes are given only for firm matches. Rows give clone size only sometimes, using once, few, many, or a class for an expanded clone.

abundance,d_gene,v_gene,j_gene,CDR3aa,CDR3nt
many,NA,TRBV6-2/TRBV6-3,TRBJ2-7,CASSPRGLSYEQYF,TGTGCCAGCAGCCCAAGGGGTTTGTCCTACGAGCAGTACTTC
few,TRBD2,TRBV28,TRBJ2-5,CASSFGPGRGLETQYF,TGTGCCAGCAGTTTCGGTCCCGGGAGGGGCCTTGAGACCCAGTACTTC
NA,TRBD2,TRBV7-9,TRBJ2-7,CASSLGLTSGETYEQYF,TGTGCCAGCAGCTTAGGGCTGACTAGCGGGGAGACCTACGAGCAGTACTTC
many,NA,TRBV28,TRBJ2-5,CASSRFGTLQETQYF,TGTGCCAGCAGCCGCTTTGGGACACTACAAGAGACCCAGTACTTC
NA,NA,TRBV20-1,TRBJ2-7,CSAPDNSYEQYF,TGCAGTGCACCGGACAACTCCTACGAGCAGTACTTC
medium-sized,NA,TRBV12-3/TRBV12-4,TRBJ1-2,CASSPHGEQSYGYTF,TGTGCCAGCAGTCCCCACGGAGAACAGAGCTATGGCTACACCTTC
many,NA,TRBV19,TRBJ1-5,CASSPPGGSNQPQHF,TGTGCCAGCTCCCCTCCTGGGGGTAGCAATCAGCCCCAGCATTTT
medium-sized,TRBD2,TRBV27,TRBJ2-2,CASSFRLAVGELFF,TGTGCCAGCAGTTTCCGACTAGCCGTCGGGGAGCTGTTTTTT
medium-sized,NA,TRBV12-3/TRBV12-4,TRBJ1-6,CASSTSSVNSPLHF,TGTGCCAGCAGCACATCCTCAGTTAATTCACCCCTCCACTTT
many,NA,TRBV29-1,TRBJ2-7,CSARGGSGEQYF,TGCAGCGCCCGGGGTGGGTCGGGCGAGCAGTACTTC
NA,TRBD2,TRBV28,TRBJ2-2,CASTVWGGGAPGELFF,TGTGCCAGCACCGTTTGGGGCGGGGGGGCCCCCGGGGAGCTGTTTTTT
few,TRBD2,TRBV2,TRBJ2-3,CASSESGGRADTQYF,TGTGCCAGTTCTGAGAGCGGGGGTCGGGCAGATACGCAGTATTTT
many,NA,TRBV19,TRBJ2-1,CASSGRDLPNNEQFF,TGTGCCAGTAGTGGTCGGGACTTACCTAACAATGAGCAGTTCTTC
NA,TRBD1,TRBV6-2/TRBV6-3,TRBJ1-2,CASSLGQGFYGYTF,TGTGCCAGCAGTTTGGGACAGGGCTTCTATGGCTACACCTTC
many,NA,TRBV3-1,TRBJ2-2,CASSVAGDTGELFF,TGTGCCAGCAGCGTAGCAGGGGACACCGGGGAGCTGTTTTTT
many,TRBD1,TRBV7-2,TRBJ2-7,CASRVLGTEVYEQYF,TGTGCCAGCAGAGTACTGGGGACAGAGGTTTACGAGCAGTACTTC
many,NA,TRBV12-3/TRBV12-4,TRBJ2-7,CASSLMGGYEQYF,TGTGCCAGCAGTTTAATGGGTGGCTACGAGCAGTACTTC
many,NA,TRBV12-3/TRBV12-4,TRBJ1-1,CASSILTPRDGTEAFF,TGTGCCAGCTCAATACTTACCCCCAGGGATGGGACTGAAGCTTTCTTT
many,NA,TRBV11-2,TRBJ1-1,CASSPRGGLTEAFF,TGTGCCAGCAGCCCCCGGGGGGGATTAACTGAAGCTTTCTTT
many,NA,TRBV5-1,TRBJ1-1,CASSLRGDTEAFF,TGCGCCAGCAGCTTGAGGGGCGACACTGAAGCTTTCTTT
many,NA,TRBV20-1,TRBJ1-5,CSARDPSDQPQHF,TGCAGTGCTAGAGACCCGAGCGATCAGCCCCAGCATTTT
many,TRBD2,TRBV12-3/TRBV12-4,TRBJ2-3,CASSLVTSGLYHRVTQYF,TGTGCCAGCAGTTTGGTGACTAGCGGCTTATATCACAGAGTTACGCAGTATTTT
medium-sized,NA,TRBV7-3,TRBJ2-5,CASRLSPKETQYF,TGTGCCAGCAGATTATCCCCGAAAGAGACCCAGTACTTC
medium-sized,NA,TRBV20-1,TRBJ1-4,CSALSEKLFF,TGCAGTGCTCTCTCTGAAAAACTGTTTTTT
many,NA,TRBV20-1,TRBJ2-3,CSASGGSTDTQYF,TGCAGTGCTAGCGGGGGATCCACAGATACGCAGTATTTT
many,NA,TRBV29-1,TRBJ2-3,CSVRAQNLLDTQYF,TGCAGCGTTAGAGCACAGAACTTACTGGATACGCAGTATTTT
medium-sized,TRBD2,TRBV7-2,TRBJ2-1,CASSLSGGTYNEQFF,TGTGCCAGCAGCTTAAGCGGGGGAACCTACAATGAGCAGTTCTTC
many,NA,TRBV2,TRBJ1-2,CAGARGGNYGYTF,TGTGCCGGAGCTAGGGGTGGTAACTATGGCTACACCTTC
NA,NA,TRBV15,TRBJ2-1,CATGRAHNEQFF,TGTGCCACCGGAAGGGCGCACAATGAGCAGTTCTTC
medium-sized,TRBD1,TRBV7-2,TRBJ2-5,CASTIGAGTGETQYF,TGTGCCAGCACCATCGGGGCGGGGACAGGAGAGACCCAGTACTTC
many,NA,TRBV28,TRBJ1-5,CASTLYDGTKQPQHF,TGTGCCAGCACCCTATACGACGGGACAAAACAGCCCCAGCATTTT
few,TRBD1,TRBV5-4,TRBJ1-1,CASSLDPGQGFVAFF,TGTGCCAGCAGCTTGGATCCGGGACAGGGATTTGTAGCTTTCTTT
many,NA,TRBV24-1,TRBJ2-6,CATSDSIGANVLTF,TGTGCCACCAGTGATTCCATTGGGGCCAACGTCCTGACTTTC
many,NA,TRBV10-2,TRBJ2-1,CASSENEQFF,TGCGCCAGCAGTGAGAATGAGCAGTTCTTC
many,TRBD2,TRBV12-3/TRBV12-4,TRBJ2-2,CASRLAGYARGELFF,TGTGCCAGCAGGCTAGCGGGGTACGCTCGTGGGGAGCTGTTTTTT
many,NA,TRBV27,TRBJ2-6,CASSSQSSGANVLTF,TGTGCCAGCAGTTCCCAGAGCTCTGGGGCCAACGTCCTGACTTTC
many,NA,TRBV7-9,TRBJ1-1,CASSPGTTEAFF,TGTGCCAGCAGCCCCGGGACAACTGAAGCTTTCTTT
NA,NA,TRBV30,TRBJ2-7,CAWSVGGIRPYEQYF,TGTGCCTGGAGTGTAGGAGGGATACGCCCTTACGAGCAGTACTTC
many,NA,TRBV6-5,TRBJ1-5,CASSDYASNQPQHF,TGTGCCAGCAGTGATTATGCTAGCAATCAGCCCCAGCATTTT
many,NA,TRBV7-3,TRBJ2-7,CASSFFVGYEQYF,TGTGCCAGCAGCTTCTTCGTAGGCTACGAGCAGTACTTC
many,NA,TRBV20-1,TRBJ2-6,CSARDQITSGANVLTF,TGCAGTGCTAGAGATCAGATAACCTCTGGGGCCAACGTCCTGACTTTC
many,NA,TRBV20-1,TRBJ2-7,CSAPDFGRSYEQYF,TGCAGTGCTCCAGACTTCGGAAGGAGCTACGAGCAGTACTTC
many,NA,TRBV18,TRBJ2-7,CASSRDTGSYEQYF,TGTGCCAGCTCTCGGGACACGGGGTCCTACGAGCAGTACTTC
many,TRBD1,TRBV20-1,TRBJ1-6,CSARGQGGNSPLHF,TGCAGTGCCCGCGGACAGGGGGGAAATTCACCCCTCCACTTT
many,TRBD1,TRBV7-3,TRBJ2-5,CASSFLQGETQYF,TGTGCCAGCAGCTTCCTACAGGGGGAGACCCAGTACTTC
many,TRBD1,TRBV20-1,TRBJ1-1,CSATGQGDTEAFF,TGCAGTGCTACCGGACAGGGGGACACTGAAGCTTTCTTT
many,NA,TRBV15,TRBJ1-4,CATSGGAATNEKLFF,TGTGCCACCAGCGGGGGGGCGGCAACTAATGAAAAACTGTTTTTT
many,NA,TRBV3-1,TRBJ2-7,CASSPGRVTAPYEQYF,TGTGCCAGCAGCCCAGGGCGTGTTACTGCACCTTACGAGCAGTACTTC
many,NA,TRBV7-8,TRBJ2-3,CASSLIVLTDTQYF,TGTGCCAGCAGCCTAATAGTTCTGACAGATACGCAGTATTTT
many,NA,TRBV29-1,TRBJ2-3,CSVGSTQYF,TGCAGCGTAGGAAGCACGCAGTATTTT